The next 18 T cell receptor beta chains were all read from a single sample in a study of blood T cells in healthy people across ages (dated by TCRdb to between 2015 and 2016). Libraries were built with 5' RACE. Sequencing took place on an Illumina HiSeq 2500. A second about 7 to 11 cycle PCR used a sample-barcoded 5' primer and a J-beta primer mix. TCRdb trimmed public reads at Q25 via fastp, called clones via MiXCR and kept in-frame beta chains. Rows with one shared CDR3 protein collapse into an entry with the most common genes and DNA. In all, the sample holds roughly 1.6 million distinct CDR3 sequences, and about 35% of those were seen once. The top ten clonotypes cover about 11% of the sample. Material: blood. The origin of the receptors is a woman in her twenties or thirties in good health.

The V and J genes are TRBV13 and TRBJ1-6, with D perhaps TRBD1 (6 bases). The CDR3 extends over 16 amino acids. Trimming shortened V by 5 bases and J by 8 bases, and 19 bases separated the two germline ends. Germline V lookup: CDR1 PRHDT, CDR2 FYEKMQ (reference sequence). The CDR3 region has the DNA TGTGCCAGCAGCGCGAATCAGGGGCTCGGGGATTCACCCCTCCACTTT. Protein sequence: CASSANQGLGDSPLHF.

The V call is TRBV5-1, the J call TRBJ2-5, with D perhaps matching TRBD2 (5 bases). V was shortened by 3 bases and J by 1 base, with 13 bases between the two germline ends. This CDR3 region has 15 residues. Germline CDR1 is SGHRS and CDR2 is YFSETQ. As DNA, the CDR3 is TGCGCCAGCAGCTCCACCCTAAGCGGCCAAGAGACCCAGTACTTC. This codes for CASSSTLSGQETQYF.

This clonotype was found many times. The chain links TRBV20-1 to TRBJ2-1; D is ambiguous. Trimming shortened V by 7 bases and J by 7 bases, and 11 bases separated the two germline ends. The CDR3 runs 11 residues. Germline CDR1 and CDR2: DFQATT and SNEGSKA (reference sequence). The CDR3 region has the DNA TGCAGTGGGAAGGTTTTAAATGAGCAGTTCTTC. It encodes CSGKVLNEQFF.

The chain has TRBV7-3 and TRBJ2-1; either TRBD1 or TRBD2 may fit D (6 bases each). Looked up from germline, CDR1 is SGHTA and CDR2 is FQGTGA. There are 15 residues in the CDR3. Trimming pared 5 bases from V and 7 bases from J, leaving 18 bases between. This CDR3 is CASSRYGGQGNEQFF. The CDR3 nucleotides read TGTGCCAGCAGCCGTTATGGGGGGCAAGGGAATGAGCAGTTCTTC.

This clonotype was seen only a few times. V usage is TRBV27 and J usage is TRBJ2-7; D remains ambiguous. The germline gives CDR1 MNHEY, CDR2 SMNVEV (reference sequence). Trimming cost V 4 bases and J 3 bases, with 7 bases left between them. The CDR3 is 12 amino acids. The CDR3 protein is CASSSYLYEQYF. The CDR3 bases are TGTGCCAGCAGTTCCTACCTCTACGAGCAGTACTTC.

This clonotype appeared a few times. The V call is TRBV20-1, the J call TRBJ2-7, with 11 bases aligning to TRBD2. Losses at the gene ends were 5 bases for V and 3 bases for J; bases not matched to a gene: 6. Germline V gene data show CDR1 as DFQATT and CDR2 as SNEGSKA (reference sequence). CDR3 length: 14 residues. CDR3: CSADGTSGRYEQYF. In DNA form, the CDR3 reads TGCAGTGCTGACGGGACTAGCGGACGCTACGAGCAGTACTTC.

This clonotype was counted many times. This chain connects TRBV6-2 or TRBV6-3 to TRBJ2-7; D possibly corresponds to TRBD2 (6 bases). CDR3 size: 15 residues. V lost 5 bases to trimming and J lost 5 bases, with 19 bases between them. The germline CDR1 and CDR2 sequences are MNHEY and SVGEGT. CDR3 protein: CASSPEVMGGNEQYF. The CDR3 region has the DNA TGTGCCAGCAGTCCAGAAGTGATGGGCGGGAACGAGCAGTACTTC.

There are a few counts of this clonotype. The rearrangement joins TRBV7-8 to TRBJ2-7; D might be TRBD1 (6 bases). Between the trimmed V and J ends, which lost 6 bases and 5 bases, there was a span of 14 bases. The CDR3 has 13 residues. Germline V CDR1 and CDR2: SGHVS, FQNEAQ. CDR3: CASRLTGNHEQYF. In DNA form, the CDR3 reads TGTGCCAGCAGGTTAACAGGGAACCACGAGCAGTACTTC.

In this sample, this clonotype turned up a few times. The V and J genes are TRBV6-1 and TRBJ2-1; TRBD2 agrees at 12 bases. Germline-derived CDR1 and CDR2 are MNHNS and SASEGT. The CDR3 is made up of 18 amino acids. The V segment lost 0 bases and the J segment 2 bases; nucleotides outside the gene matches: 5. CDR3 nucleotide sequence: TGTGCCAGCAGTGAAGCTGTTCTAGCGGGGGGGCCCTACAATGAGCAGTTCTTC. Its translation: CASSEAVLAGGPYNEQFF.

This clonotype was found a few times. CDR3 nucleotide sequence: TGTGCCAGCAGCTTGCCCTACCGGGTCCTTAACTATGGCTACACCTTC. Protein product: CASSLPYRVLNYGYTF. The rearrangement uses TRBV5-4 and TRBJ1-2; D is uncertain. V was cut by 1 base and J by 1 base, with 14 bases left in between. Germline CDR1 is SGHNT and CDR2 is YYREEE (reference sequence). The CDR3 spans 16 residues.

This clonotype was found many times. The rearrangement links TRBV4-2 to TRBJ2-3; 12 positions agree with TRBD1. The CDR3 contains 15 residues. Germline trimming cut 4 bases from V and 8 bases from J; bases unmatched to any gene: 7. In germline, CDR1 is LGHNA, CDR2 YNFKEQ. The CDR3 DNA follows: TGTGCCAGCAGCCCGCGGGACAGGGGGCACGGTACGCAGTATTTT. This codes for CASSPRDRGHGTQYF.

Worth noting for this clonotype: A read error may produce the germline difference seen at one junction end. The chain combines TRBV20-1 with TRBJ2-2; 12 nucleotides match TRBD1. The CDR3 is 17 amino acids. The germline CDR1 and CDR2 sequences are DFQATT and SNEGSKA (reference sequence). CDR3 in DNA: TGCAGTGCTAGAGATGGGGACAGGGGGCTGAACACCGGGGAGCGGTTTTTT. It yields the protein CSARDGDRGLNTGERFF.

In its sample, this clonotype was seen once. The chain recombines TRBV7-8 with TRBJ2-2; 9 bases line up with TRBD2. After removal of 11 bases from V and 4 bases from J, the junction contained 5 bases not matched to a gene. Germline values: CDR1 SGHVS, CDR2 FQNEAQ. This CDR3 is 13 amino acids long. CDR3 region: CAGLAGPTGELFF. CDR3 DNA sequence: TGTGCCGGGCTAGCGGGACCCACCGGGGAGCTGTTTTTT. The variable domain in full, completed from reference TRBV7-8 and TRBJ2-2, reads GAGVSQSPRYKVAKRGQDVALRCDPISGHVSLFWYQQALGQGPEFLTYFQNEAQLDKSGLPSDRFFAERPEGSVSTLKIQRTQQEDSAVYLCAGLAGPTGELFFGEGSRLTVL.

In this sample, this clonotype turned up many times. At one boundary the junction diverges from the germline segment, which might be a read error. The chain uses TRBV5-1 and TRBJ2-7; TRBD1 agrees at 8 bases. The CDR3 has 15 residues. CDR1 is SGHRS, CDR2 YFSETQ, per germline. CDR3 coding DNA: TGTGCCAGCAGCTTAGGAGACAGGGGCTCCTACGAGCAGTACTTC. Translating gives CASSLGDRGSYEQYF.

The CDR3 is CAGKQETQSTDTQYF. In DNA form, the CDR3 reads TGTGCCGGCAAACAGGAGACCCAGAGCACAGATACGCAGTATTTT. The rearrangement uses TRBV2 and TRBJ2-3; D possibly corresponds to TRBD1 (5 bases). Germline CDR1 SNHLY, CDR2 FYNNEI. Trimming left V 11 bases short and J 0 bases short, with 18 bases between. The CDR3 totals 15 residues.

In its sample, this clonotype was seen many times. This sequence joins TRBV27 and TRBJ2-6; D unresolved. Trimming left V 3 bases short and J 0 bases short, with 6 bases between. The CDR3 is made up of 15 amino acids. Looked up from germline, CDR1 is MNHEY and CDR2 is SMNVEV (reference sequence). The CDR3 region has the DNA TGTGCCAGCAGTTTGTCGCTCTCTGGGGCCAACGTCCTGACTTTC. Amino acids: CASSLSLSGANVLTF.

The rearrangement joins TRBV7-6 to TRBJ2-1; D is possibly TRBD1 (7 bases). Germline CDR1 reads SGHVS; CDR2 reads FNYEAQ. This CDR3 has 19 amino acids. V lost 5 bases, J lost 2 bases, and 25 bases lay in between. CDR3 in amino acids: CASSRRGYRGDVPYNEQFF. The CDR3 DNA follows: TGTGCCAGCAGCCGCAGGGGGTACCGCGGGGACGTCCCCTACAATGAGCAGTTCTTC.

This clonotype was counted ten times or more. The chain has TRBV20-1 and TRBJ2-7; D possibly corresponds to TRBD2 (7 bases). V lost 7 bases, J lost 4 bases, and 14 bases lay in between. There are 12 residues in the CDR3. Germline-derived CDR1 and CDR2 are DFQATT and SNEGSKA (reference sequence). The CDR3 is CSGSEGGYEQYF. CDR3 sequence (DNA): TGCAGTGGATCGGAGGGGGGGTACGAGCAGTACTTC.